This is a list of T cell receptor beta chains from one sample in a study of cytomegalovirus exposure and HLA in healthy donors. TCRdb keeps only in-frame clones here, not all; method: immunoSEQ multiplex PCR. The table shows fewer than 200,000 clones, with approximately 79% occurring only once. Input material: PBMCs. The receptors here all came from a woman in her thirties or forties in good health and CMV-seronegative. Each CDR3 is given with its conserved first and last residue.

V gene	CDR3 length	J gene	CDR3 protein
TRBV19	16	TRBJ1-6	CASTSTGTGVYSPLHF
TRBV5-1	14	TRBJ2-1	CASSLGDKTNEQFF
TRBV6-5	13	TRBJ2-7	CASSLAGGYEQYF
TRBV7-9	16	TRBJ2-3	CASSSPTDTSTDTQYF
TRBV19	18	TRBJ2-3	CASSIGGGGPITTDTQYF
TRBV6-5	16	TRBJ2-7	CASSYYGTLGGSEQYF
TRBV30	15	TRBJ1-4	CAWSSRDRANEKLFF
TRBV7-3	14	TRBJ1-3	CASSLDSLGNTIYF
TRBV2	18	TRBJ2-4	CASSETGQLALAKNIQYF
TRBV7-2	14	TRBJ1-3	CASSLGSVGNTIYF
TRBV15	15	TRBJ1-2	CATWTDSISSYGYTF
TRBV4-2	17	TRBJ2-3	CASSQEGTGGRGDTQYF
TRBV7-2	18	TRBJ2-5	CASSFHSSAGGAPETQYF
TRBV30	15	TRBJ2-3	CAWARTSGITDTQYF
TRBV11-2	14	TRBJ1-3	CASSLEQSGNTIYF
TRBV6-5	13	TRBJ2-5	CAAKGGGPEEQYF
TRBV5-1	16	TRBJ1-4	CASSTQQGATNEKLFF
TRBV11-2	12	TRBJ2-7	CASSYRGYEQYF